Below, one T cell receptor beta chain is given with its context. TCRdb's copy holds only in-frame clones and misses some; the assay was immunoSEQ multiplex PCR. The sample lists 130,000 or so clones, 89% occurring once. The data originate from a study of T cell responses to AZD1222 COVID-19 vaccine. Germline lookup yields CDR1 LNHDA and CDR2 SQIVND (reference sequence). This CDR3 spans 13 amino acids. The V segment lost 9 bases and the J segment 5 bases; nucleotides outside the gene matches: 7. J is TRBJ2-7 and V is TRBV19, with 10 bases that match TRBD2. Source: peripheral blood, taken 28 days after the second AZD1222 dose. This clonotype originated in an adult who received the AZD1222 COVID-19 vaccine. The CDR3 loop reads CASKGLAIDEQYF. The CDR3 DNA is TGTGCCAGCAAGGGACTAGCGATCGACGAGCAGTACTTC.